Presented here are 11 T cell receptor beta chains from one specimen sequenced in a study of blood T cells in healthy people across ages. The use of a sample-barcoded 5' primer and a J-beta primer mix characterized a second PCR of 7 to 11 cycles. TCRdb ran MiXCR on the 5' RACE reads and lists one entry per CDR3 protein. The data hold roughly 1,800,000 distinct CDR3 sequences, with roughly 52% observed a single time. Material: blood. These receptors were obtained from a woman aged 40-49 years in good health.

The chain employs TRBV28 and TRBJ2-4, with D perhaps TRBD2 (6 bases). TRBJ2-5 matches the DNA end more closely, so the J call is doubtful. CDR1 MDHEN and CDR2 SYDVKM come from the germline V gene. The CDR3 covers 14 residues. This CDR3 is CASSASVPQETQYF. CDR3 sequence (DNA): TGTGCCAGCAGCGCTAGCGTACCCCAAGAGACCCAGTACTTC.

The chain joins TRBV29-1 to TRBJ2-5; 11 bases align to TRBD1. The CDR3 sequence is 16 residues long. The junction had 10 bases not matched to a gene; V was cut back by 2 bases and J by 5 bases. Germline V gene lookup returns CDR1 SQVTM and CDR2 ANQGSEA. The CDR3 region has the DNA TGCAGCGTTGAACCCCCCGGACAGGGGGCGGGCGAGACCCAGTACTTC. Translating gives CSVEPPGQGAGETQYF. Supplemented by reference TRBV29-1 and TRBJ2-5, the full variable domain reads SAVISQKPSRDICQRGTSLTIQCQVDSQVTMMFWYRQQPGQSLTLIATANQGSEATYESGFVIDKFPISRPNLTFSTLTVSNMSPEDSSIYLCSVEPPGQGAGETQYFGPGTRLLVL.

This clonotype was observed a handful of times. The rearrangement joins TRBV20-1 to TRBJ1-1; 8 nucleotides match TRBD1. CDR1 is DFQATT, CDR2 SNEGSKA, per germline (reference sequence). Unmatched junction bases numbered 11, after V lost 3 bases and J lost 5 bases. The CDR3 loop spans 15 amino acids. This CDR3 reads CSARPSQGDRTEAFF. Written as DNA, the CDR3 is TGCAGTGCTAGGCCTTCACAGGGGGATCGAACTGAAGCTTTCTTT.

The gene calls are TRBV4-3 and TRBJ2-1; D not resolved. This CDR3 comprises 17 residues. V shed 4 bases and J shed 0 bases, with 16 bases lying between them. CDR1 and CDR2 (germline): LGHNA, YSLEER. The CDR3 reads CASSPGRSGSSYNEQFF. The CDR3, as DNA: TGCGCCAGCAGCCCCGGCCGGTCTGGAAGCTCCTACAATGAGCAGTTCTTC.

The chain combines TRBV28 with TRBJ2-5; D remains unclear. Per germline, CDR1 MDHEN and CDR2 SYDVKM. V shed 3 bases and J shed 11 bases, with 22 bases lying between them. The CDR3 has 15 residues. In nucleotides, the CDR3 is TGTGCCAGCAGTTTTAGTCGAACGGCCCGGAAAGAGCAGTACTTC. It encodes CASSFSRTARKEQYF.

This clonotype came up once. The junction departs from germline at one end; a sequencing error may be responsible. The chain has TRBV11-2 and TRBJ1-2; the D is unclear. The CDR3 runs 13 residues. Germline values: CDR1 SGHAT, CDR2 FQNNGV. CDR3 in amino acids: CANSLYNLGGYTF. In DNA, the CDR3 is TGTGCCAACAGCTTATATAATTTGGGGGGCTACACCTTC.

This clonotype has only a few counts. CDR3 in DNA: TGCAGTGCGACCGAAACCGGGACTAGAGCCTACAATGAGCAGTTCTTC. Protein: CSATETGTRAYNEQFF. The chain links TRBV20-1 to TRBJ2-1; 8 bases fit TRBD2. The CDR3 spans 16 residues. CDR1 and CDR2 (germline): DFQATT, SNEGSKA (reference sequence). Trimming at V came to 6 bases and at J to 2 bases, leaving 12 bases not matched to a gene.

The chain's CDR3 is CASSFGGWDAFF. CDR3 DNA sequence: TGTGCCAGCAGTTTCGGGGGTTGGGATGCTTTCTTT. V usage is TRBV12-3 or TRBV12-4 and J usage is TRBJ1-1, with TRBD1 as a possible D gene (5 bases). The CDR3 runs 12 residues. V gave up 3 bases and J gave up 11 bases, with 13 bases separating them.

V usage is TRBV7-2 and J usage is TRBJ2-1, with D possibly called TRBD1 or TRBD2 (7 bases each). CDR3 size: 16 residues. Per germline, CDR1 SGHTA and CDR2 FQGNSA. The ends were cut back, 0 bases at V and 13 bases at J, with 22 bases in the middle. In nucleotides, the CDR3 is TGTGCCAGCAGCTTAGCGGGCAGGGGGGGCCAAGAGACCCAGTTCTTC. The encoded protein is CASSLAGRGGQETQFF.

The chain employs TRBV7-2 and TRBJ2-7, with D perhaps TRBD2 (5 bases). The CDR3 runs to 14 residues. The germline V gene encodes CDR1 SGHTA and CDR2 FQGNSA. Trimming removed 3 bases from V and 3 bases from J, with 12 bases in between. The CDR3 nucleotides are TGTGCCAGCAGCTTGGCCGAGGGAAACTACGAGCAGTACTTC. Its translation is CASSLAEGNYEQYF.

This clonotype was seen just once. The chain joins TRBV5-1 to TRBJ2-6, with D hard to call. CDR1 is SGHRS and CDR2 is YFSETQ in the germline V gene. Trimming left V 4 bases short and J 1 base short, with 9 bases between. CDR3 length: 15 amino acids. In DNA, the CDR3 is TGCGCCAGCAGCGACCAGGTATCTGGGGCCAACGTCCTGACTTTC. Protein sequence: CASSDQVSGANVLTF.